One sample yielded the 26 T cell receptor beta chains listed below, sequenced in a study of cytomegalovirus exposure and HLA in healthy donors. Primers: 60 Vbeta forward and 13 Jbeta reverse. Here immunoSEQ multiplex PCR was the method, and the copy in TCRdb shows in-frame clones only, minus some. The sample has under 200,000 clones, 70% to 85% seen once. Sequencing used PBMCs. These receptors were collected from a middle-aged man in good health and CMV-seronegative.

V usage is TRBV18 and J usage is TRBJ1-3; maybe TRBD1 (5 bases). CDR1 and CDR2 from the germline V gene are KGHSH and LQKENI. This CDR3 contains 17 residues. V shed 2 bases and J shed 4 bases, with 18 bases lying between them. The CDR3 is CASSPTGVVYAGNTIYF. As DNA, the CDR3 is TGTGCCAGCTCACCAACGGGGGTTGTATATGCAGGAAACACCATATATTTT.

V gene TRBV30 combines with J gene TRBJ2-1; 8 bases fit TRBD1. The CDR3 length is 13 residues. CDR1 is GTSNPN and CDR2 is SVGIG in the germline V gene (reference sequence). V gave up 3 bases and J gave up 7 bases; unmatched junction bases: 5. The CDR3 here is CAWRITGGNEQFF. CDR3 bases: TGTGCCTGGAGGATAACAGGGGGGAATGAGCAGTTCTTC.

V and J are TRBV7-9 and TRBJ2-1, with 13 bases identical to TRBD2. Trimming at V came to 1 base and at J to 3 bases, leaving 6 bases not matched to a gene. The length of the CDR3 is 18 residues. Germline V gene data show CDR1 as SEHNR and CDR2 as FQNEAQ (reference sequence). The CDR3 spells CASSLGTSGRAGYNEQFF. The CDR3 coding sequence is TGTGCCAGCAGCTTAGGAACTAGCGGGAGGGCCGGCTACAATGAGCAGTTCTTC.

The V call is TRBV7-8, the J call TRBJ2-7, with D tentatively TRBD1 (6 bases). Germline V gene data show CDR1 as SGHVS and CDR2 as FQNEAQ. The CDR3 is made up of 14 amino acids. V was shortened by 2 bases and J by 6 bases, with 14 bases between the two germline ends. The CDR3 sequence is CASSLLQGYGEQYF. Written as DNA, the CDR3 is TGTGCCAGCAGCTTATTACAGGGTTACGGCGAGCAGTACTTC.

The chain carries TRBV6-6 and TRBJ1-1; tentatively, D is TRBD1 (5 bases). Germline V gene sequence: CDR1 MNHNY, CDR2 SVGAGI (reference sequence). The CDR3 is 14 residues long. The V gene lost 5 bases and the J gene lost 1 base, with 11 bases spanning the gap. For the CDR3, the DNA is TGTGCCAGCAGTGTGTCGGGGGGGAACACTGAAGCTTTCTTT. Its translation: CASSVSGGNTEAFF.

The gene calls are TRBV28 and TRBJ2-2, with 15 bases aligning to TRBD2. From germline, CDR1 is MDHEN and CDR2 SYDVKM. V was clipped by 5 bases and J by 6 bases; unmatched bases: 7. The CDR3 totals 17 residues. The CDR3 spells CASSLQGLAGGPGELFF. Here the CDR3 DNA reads TGTGCCAGCAGTCTCCAGGGACTAGCGGGAGGACCCGGGGAGCTGTTTTTT.

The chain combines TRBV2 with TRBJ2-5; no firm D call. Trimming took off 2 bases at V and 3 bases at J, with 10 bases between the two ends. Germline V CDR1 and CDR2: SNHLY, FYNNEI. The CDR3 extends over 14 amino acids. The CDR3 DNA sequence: TGTGCCAGCAGTGAACCGATCGGTGAAGAGACCCAGTACTTC. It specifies CASSEPIGEETQYF.

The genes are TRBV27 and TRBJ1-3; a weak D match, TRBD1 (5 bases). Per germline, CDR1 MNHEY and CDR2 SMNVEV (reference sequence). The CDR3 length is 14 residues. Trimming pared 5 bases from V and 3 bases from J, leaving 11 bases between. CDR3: CASSPGVLGNTIYF. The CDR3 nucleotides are TGTGCCAGCAGTCCGGGGGTCCTTGGAAACACCATATATTTT.

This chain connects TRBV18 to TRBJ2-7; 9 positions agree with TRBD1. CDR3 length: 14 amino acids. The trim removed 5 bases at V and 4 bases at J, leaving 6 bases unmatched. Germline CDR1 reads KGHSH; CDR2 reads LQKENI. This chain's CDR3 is CASSSRTGEYEQYF. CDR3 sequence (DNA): TGTGCCAGCTCATCACGGACAGGGGAGTACGAGCAGTACTTC.

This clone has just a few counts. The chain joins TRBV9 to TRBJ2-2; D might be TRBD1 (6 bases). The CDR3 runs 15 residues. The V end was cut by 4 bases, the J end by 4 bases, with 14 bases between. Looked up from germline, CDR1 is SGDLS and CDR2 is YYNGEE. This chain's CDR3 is CASSYRARGTGELFF. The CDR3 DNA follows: TGTGCCAGCAGCTACAGGGCCCGCGGCACCGGGGAGCTGTTTTTT.

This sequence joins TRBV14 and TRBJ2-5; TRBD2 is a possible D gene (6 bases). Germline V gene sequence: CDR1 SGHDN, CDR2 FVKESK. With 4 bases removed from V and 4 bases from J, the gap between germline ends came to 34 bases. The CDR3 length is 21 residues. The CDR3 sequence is CASSPRPDGSSPIPFRETQYF. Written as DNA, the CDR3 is TGTGCCAGCAGCCCGCGACCGGACGGGAGTAGTCCTATCCCCTTCCGAGAGACCCAGTACTTC.

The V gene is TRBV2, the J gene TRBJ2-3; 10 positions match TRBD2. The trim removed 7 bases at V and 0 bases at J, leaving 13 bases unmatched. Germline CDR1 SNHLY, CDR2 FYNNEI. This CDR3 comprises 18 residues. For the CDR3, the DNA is TGTGCCAGCAAACGAGGACTAGCGGACTATACTAGCACAGATACGCAGTATTTT. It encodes CASKRGLADYTSTDTQYF. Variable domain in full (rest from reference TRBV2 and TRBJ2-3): EPEVTQTPSHQVTQMGQEVILRCVPISNHLYFYWYRQILGQKVEFLVSFYNNEISEKSEIFDDQFSVERPDGSNFTLKIRSTKLEDSAMYFCASKRGLADYTSTDTQYFGPGTRLTVL.

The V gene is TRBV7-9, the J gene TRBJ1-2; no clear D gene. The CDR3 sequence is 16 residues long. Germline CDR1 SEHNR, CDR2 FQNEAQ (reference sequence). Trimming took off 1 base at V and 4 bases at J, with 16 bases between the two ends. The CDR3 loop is CASSLDPTKELYGYTF. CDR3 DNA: TGTGCCAGCAGCTTAGACCCGACTAAGGAGCTCTATGGCTACACCTTC.

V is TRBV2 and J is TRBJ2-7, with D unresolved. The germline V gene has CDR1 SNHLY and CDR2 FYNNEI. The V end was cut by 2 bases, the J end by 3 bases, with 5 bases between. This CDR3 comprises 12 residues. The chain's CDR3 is CASSEPSYEQYF. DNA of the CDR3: TGTGCCAGCAGTGAACCTAGCTACGAGCAGTACTTC.

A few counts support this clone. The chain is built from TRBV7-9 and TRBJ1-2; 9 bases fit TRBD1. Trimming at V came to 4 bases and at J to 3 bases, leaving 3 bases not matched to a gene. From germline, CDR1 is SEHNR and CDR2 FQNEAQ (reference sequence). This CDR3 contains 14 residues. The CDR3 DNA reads TGTGCCAGCAGCTCTACAGGGGGCGACTATGGCTACACCTTC. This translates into CASSSTGGDYGYTF. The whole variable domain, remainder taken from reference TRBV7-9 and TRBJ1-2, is DTGVSQNPRHKITKRGQNVTFRCDPISEHNRLYWYRQTLGQGPEFLTYFQNEAQLEKSRLLSDRFSAERPKGSFSTLEIQRTEQGDSAMYLCASSSTGGDYGYTFGSGTRLTVV.

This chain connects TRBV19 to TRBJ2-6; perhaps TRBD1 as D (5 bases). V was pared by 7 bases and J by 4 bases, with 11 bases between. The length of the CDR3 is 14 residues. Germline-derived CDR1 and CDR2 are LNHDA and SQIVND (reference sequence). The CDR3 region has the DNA TGTGCCAGTAATTCAGGGTCCGGGGCCAACGTCCTGACTTTC. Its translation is CASNSGSGANVLTF.

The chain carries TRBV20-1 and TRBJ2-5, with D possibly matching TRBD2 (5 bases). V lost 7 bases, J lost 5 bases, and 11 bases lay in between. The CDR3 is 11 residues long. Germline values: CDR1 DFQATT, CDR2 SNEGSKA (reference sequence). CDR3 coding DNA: TGCAGTGGAGGGCCGAGGGAGACCCAGTACTTC. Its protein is CSGGPRETQYF.

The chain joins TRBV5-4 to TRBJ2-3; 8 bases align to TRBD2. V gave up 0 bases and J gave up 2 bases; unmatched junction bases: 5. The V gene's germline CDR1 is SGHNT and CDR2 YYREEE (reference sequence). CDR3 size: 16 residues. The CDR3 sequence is CASSLGTSRNTDTQYF. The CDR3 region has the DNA TGTGCCAGCAGCTTGGGGACTAGCCGCAACACAGATACGCAGTATTTT.

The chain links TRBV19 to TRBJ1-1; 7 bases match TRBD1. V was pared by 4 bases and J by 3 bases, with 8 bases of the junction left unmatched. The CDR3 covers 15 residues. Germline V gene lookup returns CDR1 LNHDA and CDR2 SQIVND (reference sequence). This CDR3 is CASSRDRRTDTEAFF. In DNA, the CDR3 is TGTGCCAGTAGTAGGGACAGACGCACGGACACTGAAGCTTTCTTT. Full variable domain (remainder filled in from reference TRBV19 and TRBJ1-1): DGGITQSPKYLFRKEGQNVTLSCEQNLNHDAMYWYRQDPGQGLRLIYYSQIVNDFQKGDIAEGYSVSREKKESFPLTVTSAQKNPTAFYLCASSRDRRTDTEAFFGQGTRLTVV.

Here the CDR3 reads CASSPGLADSYEQYF. CDR3 DNA sequence: TGTGCCAGCAGCCCCGGACTAGCGGACTCCTACGAGCAGTACTTC. The chain is built from TRBV11-3 and TRBJ2-7, with 10 bases fitting TRBD2. The CDR3 sequence is 15 residues long. Germline V CDR1 and CDR2: SGHNT, YENEEA. J was trimmed by 0 bases and V by 5 bases; bases with no gene match: 4.

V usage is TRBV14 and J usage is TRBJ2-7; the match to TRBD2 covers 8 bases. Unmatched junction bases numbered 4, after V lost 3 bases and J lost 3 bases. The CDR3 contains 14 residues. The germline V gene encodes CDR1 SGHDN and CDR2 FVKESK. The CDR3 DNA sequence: TGTGCCAGCAGCCACGGGGGGGGACACTACGAGCAGTACTTC. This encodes CASSHGGGHYEQYF.

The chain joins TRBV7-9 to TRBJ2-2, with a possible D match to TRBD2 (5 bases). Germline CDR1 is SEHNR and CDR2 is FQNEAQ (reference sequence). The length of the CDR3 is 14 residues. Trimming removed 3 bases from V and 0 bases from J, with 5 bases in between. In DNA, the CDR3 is TGTGCCAGCAGCTTCGGGGCGAACACCGGGGAGCTGTTTTTT. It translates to CASSFGANTGELFF.

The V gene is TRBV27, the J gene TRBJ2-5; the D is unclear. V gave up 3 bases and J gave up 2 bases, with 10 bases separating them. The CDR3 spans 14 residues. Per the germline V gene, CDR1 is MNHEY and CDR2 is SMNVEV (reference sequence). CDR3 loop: CASSFSSRQETQYF. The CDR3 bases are TGTGCCAGCAGTTTTTCATCCAGACAAGAGACCCAGTACTTC.

The CDR3 spells CASSSPAGSLPSTDTQYF. CDR3 coding DNA: TGTGCCAGCAGCTCCCCTGCTGGGAGCTTACCTAGCACAGATACGCAGTATTTT. The V gene is TRBV5-5, the J gene TRBJ2-3; perhaps TRBD2 as D (5 bases). The CDR3 runs 18 residues. CDR1 and CDR2 from the germline V gene are SGHKS and YYEKEE (reference sequence). The ends were cut back, 3 bases at V and 0 bases at J, with 20 bases in the middle.

The CDR3 reads CASSVGLAVNNEQFF. The CDR3 DNA sequence: TGTGCCAGCAGCGTCGGACTAGCGGTTAACAATGAGCAGTTCTTC. The gene calls are TRBV9 and TRBJ2-1; TRBD2 matches 10 bases. The V gene end was trimmed by 2 bases and the J gene end by 5 bases; junction bases not matched to a gene: 4. This CDR3 has 15 amino acids. Germline V gives CDR1 SGDLS, CDR2 YYNGEE.

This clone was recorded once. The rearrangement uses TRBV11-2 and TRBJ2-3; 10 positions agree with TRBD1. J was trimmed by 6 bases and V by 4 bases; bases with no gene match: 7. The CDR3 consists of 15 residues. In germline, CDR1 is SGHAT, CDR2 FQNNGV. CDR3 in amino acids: CASSWRTGGTDTQYF. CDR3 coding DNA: TGTGCCAGCAGCTGGCGGACAGGGGGGACGGATACGCAGTATTTT.